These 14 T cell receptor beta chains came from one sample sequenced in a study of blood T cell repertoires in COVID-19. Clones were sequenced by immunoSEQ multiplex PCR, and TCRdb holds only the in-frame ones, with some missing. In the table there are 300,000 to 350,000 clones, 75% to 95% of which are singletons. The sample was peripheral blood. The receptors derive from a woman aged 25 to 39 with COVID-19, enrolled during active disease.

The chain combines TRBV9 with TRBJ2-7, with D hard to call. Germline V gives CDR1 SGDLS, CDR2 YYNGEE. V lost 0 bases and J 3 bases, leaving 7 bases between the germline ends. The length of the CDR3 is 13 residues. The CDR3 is CASSVDGYYEQYF. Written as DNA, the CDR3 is TGTGCCAGCAGCGTAGACGGGTACTACGAGCAGTACTTC.

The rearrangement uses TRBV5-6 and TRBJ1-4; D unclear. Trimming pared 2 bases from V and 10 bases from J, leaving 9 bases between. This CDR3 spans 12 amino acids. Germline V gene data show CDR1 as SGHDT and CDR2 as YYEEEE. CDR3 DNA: TGTGCCAGCAGCTTAGCGGAGGGAAAACTGTTTTTT. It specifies CASSLAEGKLFF.

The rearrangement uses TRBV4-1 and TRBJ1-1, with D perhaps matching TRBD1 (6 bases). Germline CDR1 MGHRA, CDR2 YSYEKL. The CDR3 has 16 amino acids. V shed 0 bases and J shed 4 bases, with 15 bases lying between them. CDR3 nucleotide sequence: TGCGCCAGCAGCCAAGATTTCCTCAGGGGAAGCACTGAAGCTTTCTTT. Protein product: CASSQDFLRGSTEAFF.

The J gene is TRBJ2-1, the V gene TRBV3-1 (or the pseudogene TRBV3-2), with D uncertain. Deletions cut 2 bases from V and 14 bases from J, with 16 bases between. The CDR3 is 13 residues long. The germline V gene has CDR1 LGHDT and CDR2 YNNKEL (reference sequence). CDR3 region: CASSQTGVRSEFF. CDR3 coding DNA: TGTGCCAGCAGCCAAACCGGAGTGAGGAGCGAGTTCTTC.

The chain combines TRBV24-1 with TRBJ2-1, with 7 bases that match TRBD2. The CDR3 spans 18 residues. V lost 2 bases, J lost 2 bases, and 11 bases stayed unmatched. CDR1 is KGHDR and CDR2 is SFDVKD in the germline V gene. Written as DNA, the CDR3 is TGTGCCACCAGTGATTCGTCGGGGGGTAGCGGCCCCTACAATGAGCAGTTCTTC. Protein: CATSDSSGGSGPYNEQFF.

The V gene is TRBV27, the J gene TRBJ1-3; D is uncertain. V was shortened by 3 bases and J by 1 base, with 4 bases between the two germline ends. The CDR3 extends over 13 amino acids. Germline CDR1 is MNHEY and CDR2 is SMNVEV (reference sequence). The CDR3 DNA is TGTGCCAGCAGTTTTTTATCTGGAAACACCATATATTTT. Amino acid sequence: CASSFLSGNTIYF.

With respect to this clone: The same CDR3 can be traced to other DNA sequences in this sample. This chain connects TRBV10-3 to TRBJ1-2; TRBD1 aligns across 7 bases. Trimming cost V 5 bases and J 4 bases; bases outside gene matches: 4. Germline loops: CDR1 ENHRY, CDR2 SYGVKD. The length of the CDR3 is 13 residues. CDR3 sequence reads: CAISTGEAYGYTF. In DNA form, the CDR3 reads TGTGCCATCAGTACAGGGGAGGCCTATGGCTACACCTTC.

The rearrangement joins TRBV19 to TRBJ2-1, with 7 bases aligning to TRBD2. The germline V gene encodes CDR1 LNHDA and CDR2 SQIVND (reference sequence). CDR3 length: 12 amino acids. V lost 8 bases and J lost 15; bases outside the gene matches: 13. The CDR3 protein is CASSLGLVDRFF. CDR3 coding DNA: TGTGCCAGTTCTTTAGGACTAGTTGACCGGTTCTTC.

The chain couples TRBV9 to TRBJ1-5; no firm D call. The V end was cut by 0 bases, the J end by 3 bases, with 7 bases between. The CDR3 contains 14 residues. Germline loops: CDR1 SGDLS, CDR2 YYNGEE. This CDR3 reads CASSVDSLNQPQHF. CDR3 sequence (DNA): TGTGCCAGCAGCGTAGACAGCCTCAATCAGCCCCAGCATTTT.

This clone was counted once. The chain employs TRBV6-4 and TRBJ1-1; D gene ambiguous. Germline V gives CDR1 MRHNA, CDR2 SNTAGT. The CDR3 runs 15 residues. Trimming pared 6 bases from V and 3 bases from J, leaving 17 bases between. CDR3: CASRYSRGSHTEAFF. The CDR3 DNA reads TGTGCCAGCAGATACTCCCGAGGCTCCCACACTGAAGCTTTCTTT.

CDR3 loop: CASSQVGGLAGGHEQFF. The DNA of the CDR3 is TGTGCCAGCAGCCAAGTCGGCGGACTAGCGGGAGGGCATGAGCAGTTCTTC. V usage is TRBV14 and J usage is TRBJ2-1; TRBD2 matches 15 bases. V was clipped by 1 base and J by 8 bases; unmatched bases: 6. Germline CDR1 reads SGHDN; CDR2 reads FVKESK. The CDR3 spans 17 residues.

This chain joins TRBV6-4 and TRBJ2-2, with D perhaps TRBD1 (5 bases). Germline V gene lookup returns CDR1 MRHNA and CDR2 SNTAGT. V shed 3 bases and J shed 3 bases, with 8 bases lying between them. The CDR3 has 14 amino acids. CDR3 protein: CASSESGYTGELFF. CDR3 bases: TGTGCCAGCAGTGAGTCAGGGTACACCGGGGAGCTGTTTTTT.

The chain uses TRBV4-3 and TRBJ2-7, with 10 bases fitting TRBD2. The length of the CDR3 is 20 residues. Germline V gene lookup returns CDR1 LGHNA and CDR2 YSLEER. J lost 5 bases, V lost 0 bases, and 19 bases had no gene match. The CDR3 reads CASSQDGALEREGPWNEQYF. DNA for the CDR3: TGCGCCAGCAGCCAAGATGGGGCTCTTGAGCGGGAGGGCCCGTGGAACGAGCAGTACTTC.

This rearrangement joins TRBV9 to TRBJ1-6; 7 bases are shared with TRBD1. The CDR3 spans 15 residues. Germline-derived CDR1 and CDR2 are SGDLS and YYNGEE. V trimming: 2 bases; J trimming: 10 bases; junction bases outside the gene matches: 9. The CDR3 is CASSVADRARSPLHF. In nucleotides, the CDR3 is TGTGCCAGCAGCGTGGCCGACAGGGCAAGGTCACCCCTCCACTTT.